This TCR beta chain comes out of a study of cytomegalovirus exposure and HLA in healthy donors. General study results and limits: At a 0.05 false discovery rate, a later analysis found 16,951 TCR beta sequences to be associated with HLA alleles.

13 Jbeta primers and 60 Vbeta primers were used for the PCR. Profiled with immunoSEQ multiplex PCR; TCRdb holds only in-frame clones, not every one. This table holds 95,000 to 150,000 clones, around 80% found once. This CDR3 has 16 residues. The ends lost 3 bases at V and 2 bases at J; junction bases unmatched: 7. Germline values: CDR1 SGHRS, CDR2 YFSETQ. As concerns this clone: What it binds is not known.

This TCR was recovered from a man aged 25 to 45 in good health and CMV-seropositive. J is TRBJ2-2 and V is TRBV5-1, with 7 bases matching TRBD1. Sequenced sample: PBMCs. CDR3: CASSSLGQRNTGELFF. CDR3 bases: TGCGCCAGCAGCTCCCTGGGACAGAGAAACACCGGGGAGCTGTTTTTT.